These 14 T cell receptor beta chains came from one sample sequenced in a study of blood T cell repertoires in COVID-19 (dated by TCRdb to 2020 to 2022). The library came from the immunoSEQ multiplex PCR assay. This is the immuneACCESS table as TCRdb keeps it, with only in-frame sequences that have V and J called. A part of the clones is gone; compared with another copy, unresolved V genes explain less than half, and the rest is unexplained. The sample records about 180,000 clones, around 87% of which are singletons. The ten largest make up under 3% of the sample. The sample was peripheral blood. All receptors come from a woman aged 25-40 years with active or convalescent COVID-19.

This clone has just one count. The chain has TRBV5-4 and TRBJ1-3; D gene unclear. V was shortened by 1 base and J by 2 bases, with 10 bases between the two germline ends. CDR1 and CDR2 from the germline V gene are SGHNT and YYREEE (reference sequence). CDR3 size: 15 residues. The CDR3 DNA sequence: TGTGCCAGCAGCTTGAGGCCTAGACCTGGAAACACCATATATTTT. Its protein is CASSLRPRPGNTIYF.

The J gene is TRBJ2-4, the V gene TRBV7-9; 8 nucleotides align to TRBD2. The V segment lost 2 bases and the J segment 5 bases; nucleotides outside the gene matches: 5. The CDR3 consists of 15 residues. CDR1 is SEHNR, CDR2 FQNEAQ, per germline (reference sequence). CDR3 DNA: TGTGCCAGCAGCTTACGGGCGGGAGGACAAAACATTCAGTACTTC. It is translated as CASSLRAGGQNIQYF.

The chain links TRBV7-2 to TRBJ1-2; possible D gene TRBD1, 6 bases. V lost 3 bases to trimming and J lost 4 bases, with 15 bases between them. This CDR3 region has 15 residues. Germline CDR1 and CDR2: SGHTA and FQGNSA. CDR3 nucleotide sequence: TGTGCCAGCAGCTTGGCACCCGGACAGACCTATGGCTACACCTTC. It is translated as CASSLAPGQTYGYTF.

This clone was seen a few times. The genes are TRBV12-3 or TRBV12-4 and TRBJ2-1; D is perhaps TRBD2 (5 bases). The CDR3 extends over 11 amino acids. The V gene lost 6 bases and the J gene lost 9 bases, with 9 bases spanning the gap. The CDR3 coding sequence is TGTGCCAGCAGCCTTACTAGTGAGCAGTTCTTC. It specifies CASSLTSEQFF.

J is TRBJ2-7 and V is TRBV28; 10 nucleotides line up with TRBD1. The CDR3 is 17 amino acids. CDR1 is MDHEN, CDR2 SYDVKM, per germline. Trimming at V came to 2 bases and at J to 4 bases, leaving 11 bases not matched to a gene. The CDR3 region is CASSLTDLRDRGYEQYF. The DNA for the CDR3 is TGTGCCAGCAGTTTAACCGACCTCCGGGACAGGGGATACGAGCAGTACTTC.

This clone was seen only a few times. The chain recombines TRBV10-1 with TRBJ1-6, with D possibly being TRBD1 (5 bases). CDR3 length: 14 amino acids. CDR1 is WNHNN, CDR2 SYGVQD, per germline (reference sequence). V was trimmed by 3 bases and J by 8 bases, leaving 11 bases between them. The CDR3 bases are TGCGCCAGCAGTGATACGCAGGGCGATTCACCCCTCCACTTT. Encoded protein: CASSDTQGDSPLHF.

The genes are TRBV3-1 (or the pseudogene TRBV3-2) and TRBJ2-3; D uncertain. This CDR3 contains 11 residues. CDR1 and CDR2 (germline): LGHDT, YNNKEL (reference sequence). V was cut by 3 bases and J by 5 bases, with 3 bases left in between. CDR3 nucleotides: TGTGCCAGCAGCCACGTAGATACGCAGTATTTT. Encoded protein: CASSHVDTQYF.

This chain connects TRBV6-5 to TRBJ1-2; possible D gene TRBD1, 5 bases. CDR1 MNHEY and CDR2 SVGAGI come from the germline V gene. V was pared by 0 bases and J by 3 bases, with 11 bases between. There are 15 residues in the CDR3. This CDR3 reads CASSYSITGHYGYTF. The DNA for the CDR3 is TGTGCCAGCAGTTACTCGATTACAGGCCACTATGGCTACACCTTC.

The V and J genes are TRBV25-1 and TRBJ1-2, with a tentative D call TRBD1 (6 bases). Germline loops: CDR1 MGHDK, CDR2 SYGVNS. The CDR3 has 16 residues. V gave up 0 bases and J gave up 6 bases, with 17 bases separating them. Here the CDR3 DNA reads TGTGCCAGCAGTGAATATCCCGCAGGGGATAGGAATGGCTACACCTTC. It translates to CASSEYPAGDRNGYTF.

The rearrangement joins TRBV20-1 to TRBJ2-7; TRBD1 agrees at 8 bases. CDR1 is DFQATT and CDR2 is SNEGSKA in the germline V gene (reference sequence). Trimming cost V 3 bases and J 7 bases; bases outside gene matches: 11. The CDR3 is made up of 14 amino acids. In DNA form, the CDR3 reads TGCAGTGCTAGTTTGGGCCAGGGGGCAGGGGAGCAGTACTTC. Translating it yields CSASLGQGAGEQYF.

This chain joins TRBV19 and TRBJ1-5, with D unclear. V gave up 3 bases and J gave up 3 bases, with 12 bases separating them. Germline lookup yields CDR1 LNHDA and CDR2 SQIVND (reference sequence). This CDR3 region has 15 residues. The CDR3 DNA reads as TGTGCCAGTAGTATCTTCGCAGGTTACAATCAGCCCCAGCATTTT. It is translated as CASSIFAGYNQPQHF.

DNA for the CDR3: TGTGCCAGCAGCTTGGCCAAGGGACAGGGGAATGAAAAACTGTTTTTT. Its protein product is CASSLAKGQGNEKLFF. The rearrangement uses TRBV5-4 and TRBJ1-4, with 10 bases matching TRBD1. This CDR3 comprises 16 residues. CDR1 is SGHNT and CDR2 is YYREEE in the germline V gene (reference sequence). V lost 0 bases to trimming and J lost 5 bases; unmatched junction nucleotides: 4.

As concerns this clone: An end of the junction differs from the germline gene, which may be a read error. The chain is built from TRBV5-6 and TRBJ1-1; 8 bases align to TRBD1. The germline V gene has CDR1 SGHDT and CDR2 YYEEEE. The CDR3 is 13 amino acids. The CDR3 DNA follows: TGTGCCAGCACCCGGACAGGGAACTCTGAAGCTTTCTTT. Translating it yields CASTRTGNSEAFF.

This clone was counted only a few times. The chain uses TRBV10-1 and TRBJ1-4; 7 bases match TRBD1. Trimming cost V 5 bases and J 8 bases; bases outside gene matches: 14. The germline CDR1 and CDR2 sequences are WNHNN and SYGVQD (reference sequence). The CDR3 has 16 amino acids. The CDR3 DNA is TGCGCCAGCAGTTTCGGGACAGAGGAAACCCAGGAAAAACTGTTTTTT. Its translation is CASSFGTEETQEKLFF.